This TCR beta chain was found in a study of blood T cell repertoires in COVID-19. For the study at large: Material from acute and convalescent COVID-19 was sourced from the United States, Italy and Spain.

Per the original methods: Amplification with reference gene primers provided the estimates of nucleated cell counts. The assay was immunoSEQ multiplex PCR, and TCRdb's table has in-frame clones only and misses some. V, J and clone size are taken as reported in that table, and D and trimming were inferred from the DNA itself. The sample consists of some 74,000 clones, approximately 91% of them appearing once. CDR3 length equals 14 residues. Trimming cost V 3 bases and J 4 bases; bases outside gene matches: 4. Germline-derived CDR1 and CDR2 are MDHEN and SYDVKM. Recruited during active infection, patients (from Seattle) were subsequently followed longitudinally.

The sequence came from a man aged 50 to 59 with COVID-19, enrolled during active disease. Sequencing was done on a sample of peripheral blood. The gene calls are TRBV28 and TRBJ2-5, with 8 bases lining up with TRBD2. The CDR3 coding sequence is TGTGCCAGCAGTTTTTCGGGAGGGGCAGAGACCCAGTACTTC. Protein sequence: CASSFSGGAETQYF.